This TCR beta chain was retrieved from a study of shared clonotypes between healthy human individuals. Free of recent acute infections or vaccinations, the donors were healthy HIV-negative adults. Into CD45RA+ naive and CD45RA-negative memory subsets, the CD4+ cells were split. Assay used: immunoSEQ multiplex PCR; TCRdb lists only in-frame clones, some missing. The repertoire holds about 640,000 clones, with 72% as singletons. This clone was detected a few times. From germline, CDR1 is WNHNN and CDR2 SYGVQD (reference sequence). The V and J ends lost 1 base and 8 bases respectively, with 11 bases between them. The CDR3 loop spans 13 amino acids.

This clonotype was obtained from a woman aged 30 to 39 in good health. Input material: memory CD4+ T cells sorted from blood. This sample's subset: CD45RA-negative fraction. The rearrangement links TRBV10-1 to TRBJ1-2; D is undetermined. The CDR3 DNA is TGCGCCAGCAGTGAGTTCTCGACGGCGGGCTACACCTTC. It codes for CASSEFSTAGYTF.